The clone carrying this T cell receptor beta chain has more than one count but fewer than ten. The sample is drawn from a study of T-cell reconstitution after alpha-beta-depleted transplantation in children. Using unique molecular identifiers, the investigators prepared the TCRbeta library. A single record per CDR3 protein comes from TCRdb applying MiXCR to the PCR reads. The table has 750,000 to 950,000 distinct CDR3 sequences, around 15% seen once. The input for sequencing was PBMCs, mostly from graft donor cells, taken 360 days after TCRalphabeta/CD19-depleted stem cell transplant. This TCR was recovered from a male patient aged 10 to 17 who had a stem cell transplant for acute lymphoblastic leukemia, so the T cells may come from the graft donor.

The DNA for the CDR3 is TGCAGCGACCTGGCCGTATCCACTAGGGAAAAGATAGGTACGCAGTATTTT. It specifies CSDLAVSTREKIGTQYF. The chain uses TRBV20-1 and TRBJ2-3; possibly TRBD2 for D (5 bases). In germline, CDR1 is DFQATT, CDR2 SNEGSKA (reference sequence). This CDR3 is 17 amino acids long.